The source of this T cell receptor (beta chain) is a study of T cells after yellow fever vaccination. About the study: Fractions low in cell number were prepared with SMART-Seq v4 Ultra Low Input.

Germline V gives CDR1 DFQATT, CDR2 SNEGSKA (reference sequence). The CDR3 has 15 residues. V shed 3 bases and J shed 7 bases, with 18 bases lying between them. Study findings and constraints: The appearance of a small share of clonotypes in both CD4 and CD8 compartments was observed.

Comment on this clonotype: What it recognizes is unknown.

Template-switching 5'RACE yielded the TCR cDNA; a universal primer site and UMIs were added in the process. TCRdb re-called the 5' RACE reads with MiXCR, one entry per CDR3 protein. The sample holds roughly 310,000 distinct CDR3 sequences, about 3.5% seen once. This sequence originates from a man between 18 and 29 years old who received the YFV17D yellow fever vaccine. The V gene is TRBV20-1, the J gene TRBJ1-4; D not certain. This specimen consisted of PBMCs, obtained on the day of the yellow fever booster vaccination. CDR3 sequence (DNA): TGCAGTGCTAGTGAACAGATCGGAATTCCTGAAAAACTGTTTTTT. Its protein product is CSASEQIGIPEKLFF.